The clone carrying this T cell receptor beta chain has a handful of counts. Time point reported: pre-sensitization, week 0. Treatment noted: therapeutic diphenylcyclopropenone sensitization with weekly scalp DPC. Germline-derived CDR1 and CDR2 are SGHVS and FNYEAQ. The CDR3 spans 17 residues. The ends lost 5 bases at V and 4 bases at J; junction bases unmatched: 11. This specimen comes from a study of human T cells and chemical hapten exposure. Separate cDNA molecules received unique molecular identifiers, which the library attached to them. TCRdb itself ran the RACE reads through MiXCR, one entry per CDR3 protein. Counted here are around 260,000 distinct CDR3 sequences, roughly 8.9% occurring once; the ten biggest clones make up approximately 2.3%.

The TCR comes from a woman between 35 and 50 years old with alopecia areata. Some clones in this sample may be carry-over from other donors' samples. V usage is TRBV7-6 and J usage is TRBJ1-4, with 9 bases fitting TRBD1. The sample was whole blood, taken in connection with sensitization to the hapten diphenylcyclopropenone (DPC). The CDR3 nucleotides are TGTGCCAGCAGCAGGGGGACAGGGCCCAGCGGTAATGAAAAACTGTTTTTT. Protein: CASSRGTGPSGNEKLFF. Full variable domain (remainder filled in from reference TRBV7-6 and TRBJ1-4): GAGVSQSPRYKVTKRGQDVALRCDPISGHVSLYWYRQALGQGPEFLTYFNYEAQQDKSGLPNDRFSAERPEGSISTLTIQRTEQRDSAMYRCASSRGTGPSGNEKLFFGSGTQLSVL.